These 7 T cell receptor beta chains were all obtained from the same sample, sequenced in a study of blood T cell repertoires in COVID-19. The repertoire was sequenced with immunoSEQ multiplex PCR; TCRdb's copy has only in-frame clones and lacks some. This table holds 250,000 or so clones, around 89% found once. The source material was PBMCs or T cells enriched from blood (not recorded which). The receptors shown here come from a woman aged 25-40 years with acute COVID-19.

The chain joins TRBV7-9 to TRBJ2-3; D might be TRBD2 (6 bases). V lost 4 bases to trimming and J lost 2 bases, with 16 bases between them. The CDR3 has 16 amino acids. CDR1 and CDR2 from the germline V gene are SEHNR and FQNEAQ (reference sequence). The CDR3 sequence: CASSYLIWRDTDTQYF. CDR3 DNA sequence: TGTGCCAGCAGCTACCTAATATGGCGGGACACAGATACGCAGTATTTT.

The V gene is TRBV3-1 (or the pseudogene TRBV3-2), the J gene TRBJ1-4, with 8 bases aligning to TRBD1. V shed 1 base, J shed 4 bases, and the junction held 5 bases outside the gene matches. The CDR3 totals 16 residues. Germline CDR1 LGHDT, CDR2 YNNKEL (reference sequence). The CDR3 DNA reads as TGTGCCAGCAGCCAAGCAGGGACAGGTCTTAATGAAAAACTGTTTTTT. Amino acid sequence: CASSQAGTGLNEKLFF.

A remark on this clone: This same CDR3 is encoded by further DNA sequences in the sample. The gene calls are TRBV5-1 and TRBJ2-3; D remains unclear. The V end lost 4 bases, the J end lost 2 bases, and 8 bases lay between the germline ends. Germline CDR1 is SGHRS and CDR2 is YFSETQ. The CDR3 loop spans 13 amino acids. DNA for the CDR3: TGCGCCAGCAGCCCCCCATCCACAGATACGCAGTATTTT. Its protein is CASSPPSTDTQYF. Looking up the rest from reference TRBV5-1 and TRBJ2-3 gives the full variable domain: KAGVTQTPRYLIKTRGQQVTLSCSPISGHRSVSWYQQTPGQGLQFLFEYFSETQRNKGNFPGRFSGRQFSNSRSEMNVSTLELGDSALYLCASSPPSTDTQYFGPGTRLTVL.

V gene TRBV19 combines with J gene TRBJ1-3; TRBD1 might be the D (5 bases). V was shortened by 8 bases and J by 4 bases, with 12 bases between the two germline ends. Germline values: CDR1 LNHDA, CDR2 SQIVND (reference sequence). The CDR3 has 13 amino acids. The CDR3 coding sequence is TGTGCCAGTCCTGACAGAAGCGGAAACACCATATATTTT. Residues: CASPDRSGNTIYF.

V gene TRBV27 combines with J gene TRBJ2-5, with TRBD2 as a possible D gene (5 bases). CDR1 is MNHEY, CDR2 SMNVEV, per germline (reference sequence). This CDR3 has 13 amino acids. Trimming took off 5 bases at V and 3 bases at J, with 10 bases between the two ends. The DNA of the CDR3 is TGTGCCAGCAGTCGCTACGGGGAAGAGACCCAGTACTTC. This gives the protein CASSRYGEETQYF.

V usage is TRBV11-2 and J usage is TRBJ2-7; D remains unclear. V lost 2 bases and J lost 3, with 14 bases in between. Germline CDR1 SGHAT, CDR2 FQNNGV. This CDR3 has 15 amino acids. The CDR3 nucleotides are TGTGCCAGCAGCTTAATACTCACTGAACTCTACGAGCAGTACTTC. This translates into CASSLILTELYEQYF.

This clone was counted a single time. CDR3 in amino acids: CASSVGGTGPYEQYF. The CDR3 DNA follows: TGTGCCAGCAGCGTAGGGGGGACAGGCCCCTACGAGCAGTACTTC. V is TRBV9 and J is TRBJ2-7; 8 bases agree with TRBD1. This CDR3 is 15 amino acids long. J lost 2 bases, V lost 0 bases, and 4 bases had no gene match. Germline lookup yields CDR1 SGDLS and CDR2 YYNGEE.